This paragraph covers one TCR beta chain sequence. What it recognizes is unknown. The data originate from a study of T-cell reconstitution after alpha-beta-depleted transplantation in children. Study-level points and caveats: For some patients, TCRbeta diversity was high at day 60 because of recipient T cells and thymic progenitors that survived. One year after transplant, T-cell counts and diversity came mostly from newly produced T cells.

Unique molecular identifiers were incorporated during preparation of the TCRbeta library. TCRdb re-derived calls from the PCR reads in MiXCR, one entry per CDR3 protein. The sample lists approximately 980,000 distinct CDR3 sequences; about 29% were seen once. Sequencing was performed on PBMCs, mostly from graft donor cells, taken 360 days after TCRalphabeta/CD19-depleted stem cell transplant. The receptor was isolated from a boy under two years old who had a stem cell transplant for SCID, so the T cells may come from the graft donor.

The DNA for the CDR3 is TGTGCCAGCAGTTATACCCGGGGGCCCCATGGCTACACCTTC. This translates into CASSYTRGPHGYTF. This chain links TRBV6-5 with TRBJ1-2; TRBD1 might be the D (6 bases). The CDR3 has 14 amino acids. Trimming stripped 3 bases from V and 6 bases from J, with 14 bases between. The V gene's germline CDR1 is MNHEY and CDR2 SVGAGI.